This entry lists 23 T cell receptor beta chains sequenced from one sample in a study of naive and memory T cell subsets. Two oligonucleotides, mixed equimolar, formed the beta constant-region primer covering TRBC1 and TRBC2. Ligated cDNA was amplified by four rounds of PCR with nested alpha and beta constant-region primers and SP2. TCRdb re-derived calls from the UMI-ligation and nested PCR reads in MiXCR, one entry per CDR3 protein. The sample consists of 120,000 or so distinct CDR3 sequences, around 35% of them appearing once. Material for sequencing was central memory CD4+ T cells from blood. The receptor source for this set is a human donor in good health.

This clonotype was observed a few times. The V call is TRBV4-3, the J call TRBJ2-3, with a tentative D call TRBD2 (5 bases). From germline, CDR1 is LGHNA and CDR2 YSLEER. The CDR3 extends over 16 amino acids. The V and J ends lost 1 base and 3 bases respectively, with 14 bases between them. CDR3 DNA sequence: TGCGCCAGCAGCCAAGCTTCGGGAACGGTAACAGATACGCAGTATTTT. As protein: CASSQASGTVTDTQYF.

The DNA for the CDR3 is TGCGCCAGCAGCTTGGCCCCCCAGCGGGGGGAGACCCAGTACTTC. Translation: CASSLAPQRGETQYF. The rearrangement uses TRBV5-1 and TRBJ2-5; 8 bases map to TRBD2. The CDR3 is 15 residues long. V dropped 0 bases and J dropped 5; count of bases not matched to a gene: 6. Germline lookup yields CDR1 SGHRS and CDR2 YFSETQ.

This clonotype was seen a handful of times. The chain links TRBV3-1 to TRBJ2-7, with 11 bases aligning to TRBD2. CDR3 length: 14 amino acids. Germline CDR1 is LGHDT and CDR2 is YNNKEL (reference sequence). Trimming at V came to 4 bases and at J to 3 bases, leaving 2 bases not matched to a gene. The CDR3 nucleotides read TGTGCCAGCAGCCGTACTAGCGGGAGCTACGAGCAGTACTTC. It encodes CASSRTSGSYEQYF.

Concerning this clonotype: This may come from a read error, since a much larger clone is one base off. The J gene is TRBJ2-5, the V gene TRBV21-1; the table's D call TRBD2 went unverified against the DNA. TRBV21-1 is marked as a pseudogene. The CDR3 extends over 18 amino acids. The CDR3, as DNA: TGTGCCAGCAGCAAAGCAGTTCCCACTAGCGGGAGGAGAGGGACCCAGTACTTC. Translating gives CASSKAVPTSGRRGTQYF.

The rearrangement links TRBV6-5 to TRBJ2-7; D is possibly TRBD1 or TRBD2 (6 bases each). The CDR3 has 13 amino acids. V dropped 8 bases and J dropped 4 bases, with 15 bases sitting between them. CDR1 and CDR2 from the germline V gene are MNHEY and SVGAGI. CDR3 bases: TGTGCCAGCCTAACCGGGGGCTTGTACGAGCAGTACTTC. It codes for CASLTGGLYEQYF.

This clonotype was counted only a few times. The chain carries TRBV14 and TRBJ1-1; 9 bases match TRBD1. The CDR3 covers 16 residues. J lost 5 bases, V lost 3 bases, and 10 bases had no gene match. Germline V gives CDR1 SGHDN, CDR2 FVKESK. In nucleotides, the CDR3 is TGTGCCAGCAGCCACCGTCCCGGGACAGGGACGACTGAAGCTTTCTTT. The encoded protein is CASSHRPGTGTTEAFF.

This clonotype appeared a few times. The rearrangement links TRBV20-1 to TRBJ1-3; no reliable D call. The germline gives CDR1 DFQATT, CDR2 SNEGSKA (reference sequence). Trimming cost V 1 base and J 4 bases, with 5 bases left between them. The CDR3 spans 12 residues. The CDR3 nucleotides read TGCAGTGCTAGAGTCGGAGGAAACACCATATATTTT. Translating gives CSARVGGNTIYF.

The chain carries TRBV29-1 and TRBJ1-2; the D is unclear. Germline CDR1 and CDR2: SQVTM and ANQGSEA. V lost 0 bases and J lost 1, with 9 bases in between. The CDR3 runs to 14 residues. The CDR3 DNA reads TGCAGCGTTGAAGATGGCGAGGTTAACTATGGCTACACCTTC. This sequence encodes CSVEDGEVNYGYTF. Drawing the rest from reference TRBV29-1 and TRBJ1-2, the complete variable domain is SAVISQKPSRDICQRGTSLTIQCQVDSQVTMMFWYRQQPGQSLTLIATANQGSEATYESGFVIDKFPISRPNLTFSTLTVSNMSPEDSSIYLCSVEDGEVNYGYTFGSGTRLTVV.

This clonotype was recorded once. The chain combines TRBV7-6 with TRBJ2-7, with a possible D match to TRBD1 (5 bases). Germline V CDR1 and CDR2: SGHVS, FNYEAQ. This CDR3 has 14 amino acids. The V end was cut by 2 bases, the J end by 5 bases, with 13 bases between. The CDR3 loop reads CASSLSPGRHEQYF. Here the CDR3 DNA reads TGTGCCAGCAGCTTAAGTCCAGGGCGCCACGAGCAGTACTTC.

This clonotype has only a few counts. J is TRBJ1-2 and V is TRBV28; D is perhaps TRBD1 (5 bases). Per the germline V gene, CDR1 is MDHEN and CDR2 is SYDVKM. The CDR3 sequence is 14 residues long. The V gene lost 3 bases and the J gene lost 5 bases, with 13 bases spanning the gap. CDR3 region: CASSFGTGDYGYTF. The CDR3 nucleotides read TGTGCCAGCAGTTTTGGAACAGGCGATTATGGCTACACCTTC.

The chain has TRBV29-1 and TRBJ2-5; D is perhaps TRBD2 (5 bases). Germline CDR1 reads SQVTM; CDR2 reads ANQGSEA. The CDR3 sequence is 14 residues long. The chain's CDR3 is CSRRKDSTEETQYF. The DNA of the CDR3 is TGCAGTAGAAGAAAGGACTCCACCGAAGAGACCCAGTACTTC.

This clonotype was recorded a few times. J is TRBJ2-5 and V is TRBV20-1, with 8 bases matching TRBD2. This CDR3 spans 14 amino acids. After removal of 6 bases from V and 5 bases from J, the junction contained 11 bases not matched to a gene. Germline CDR1 reads DFQATT; CDR2 reads SNEGSKA (reference sequence). CDR3 amino acids: CSANAPGGSETQYF. The DNA of the CDR3 is TGCAGTGCCAACGCTCCGGGGGGGTCGGAGACCCAGTACTTC.

At least ten counts were recorded for this clonotype. The V gene is TRBV7-2, the J gene TRBJ2-1, with D perhaps TRBD1 (6 bases). The germline gives CDR1 SGHTA, CDR2 FQGNSA. The CDR3 totals 14 residues. V was pared by 5 bases and J by 3 bases, with 11 bases between. The CDR3 loop reads CASSAWDNYNEQFF. As DNA, the CDR3 is TGTGCCAGCAGCGCCTGGGACAACTACAATGAGCAGTTCTTC.

The table lists this clonotype with a few counts. The chain recombines TRBV20-1 with TRBJ2-7, with 16 bases aligning to TRBD2. V shed 2 bases and J 7 bases; nucleotides not matched to a gene: 5. CDR3 length: 15 residues. Germline CDR1 reads DFQATT; CDR2 reads SNEGSKA (reference sequence). CDR3 sequence (DNA): TGCAGTGCTAGATTGGGACTAGCGGGAGGGCCAGAGCAGTACTTC. It codes for CSARLGLAGGPEQYF.

The table lists this clonotype with many counts. The chain couples TRBV6-5 to TRBJ1-3, with D possibly TRBD1 on 6 matching bases. The CDR3 totals 16 residues. Germline V gives CDR1 MNHEY, CDR2 SVGAGI. Trimming left V 7 bases short and J 11 bases short, with 27 bases between. The CDR3 DNA reads as TGTGCCAGCACCACCTTAGGCGGACAGCTGAAAGGTGCCATATATTTT. Amino acid sequence: CASTTLGGQLKGAIYF.

This chain uses TRBV12-3 or TRBV12-4 with TRBJ2-7; D gene uncertain. This CDR3 is built from 11 residues. Trimming cost V 6 bases and J 7 bases, with 10 bases left between them. The CDR3 DNA reads TGTGCCAGCAGCCCTGCTCGAGAGCAGTACTTC. It is translated as CASSPAREQYF.

The V call is TRBV4-1, the J call TRBJ2-2, with TRBD1 identical over 7 bases. CDR3 length: 15 residues. J gave up 2 bases and V 3 bases, and 3 bases lay outside the gene matches. CDR1 is MGHRA, CDR2 YSYEKL, per germline. CDR3 DNA: TGCGCCAGCAGCCACCGACAGGGTAACACCGGGGAGCTGTTTTTT. It is translated as CASSHRQGNTGELFF.

This sequence joins TRBV28 and TRBJ2-1; TRBD2 agrees at 8 bases. The CDR3 contains 15 residues. Germline V gives CDR1 MDHEN, CDR2 SYDVKM. The junction had 7 bases not matched to a gene; V was cut back by 7 bases and J by 2 bases. The CDR3 sequence: CASTPGLGTYNEQFF. In nucleotides, the CDR3 is TGTGCCAGCACCCCGGGACTAGGCACCTACAATGAGCAGTTCTTC.

Only a few counts were recorded for this clonotype. The CDR3 nucleotides read TGTGCCAGCAGTACCATGGGGGGGAGCCCGACCTACGAGCAGTACTTC. This codes for CASSTMGGSPTYEQYF. The V gene is TRBV28, the J gene TRBJ2-7, with 7 nucleotides matching TRBD2. The CDR3 is made up of 16 amino acids. The V and J ends lost 5 bases and 2 bases, in that order; junction bases with no gene match: 12. CDR1 is MDHEN, CDR2 SYDVKM, per germline.

V usage is TRBV11-2 and J usage is TRBJ2-5; D is perhaps TRBD2 (6 bases). The CDR3 totals 14 residues. Germline V gene sequence: CDR1 SGHAT, CDR2 FQNNGV. Trimming cost V 5 bases and J 9 bases, with 19 bases left between them. CDR3 protein: CASSPGGSVPSQYF. The CDR3 bases are TGTGCCAGCAGCCCTGGGGGGTCGGTACCATCCCAGTACTTC.

This clonotype has more than one count but fewer than ten. The rearrangement joins TRBV28 to TRBJ2-7; no firm D call. The length of the CDR3 is 11 residues. Trimming left V 4 bases short and J 3 bases short, with 4 bases between. In germline, CDR1 is MDHEN, CDR2 SYDVKM. The CDR3 DNA follows: TGTGCCAGCAGTTCCAACTACGAGCAGTACTTC. Translation gives CASSSNYEQYF.

This clonotype was picked up a small number of times. The chain has TRBV18 and TRBJ2-3, with 7 bases matching TRBD1. The CDR3 consists of 18 residues. In germline, CDR1 is KGHSH, CDR2 LQKENI. V shed 3 bases and J 8 bases; nucleotides not matched to a gene: 20. The CDR3 nucleotides read TGTGCCAGCTCACCCCGACAGGGAATATCCTCTGAGGGTGGTACGCAGTATTTT. It codes for CASSPRQGISSEGGTQYF.

This clonotype came up once. The CDR3 sequence: CASSQRGGDYYEQYF. CDR3 in DNA: TGTGCCAGCAGCCAGAGGGGGGGCGACTACTACGAGCAGTACTTC. This rearrangement joins TRBV4-2 to TRBJ2-7; maybe TRBD2 (7 bases). CDR3 length equals 15 residues. Germline CDR1 LGHNA, CDR2 YNFKEQ. V shed 3 bases and J shed 3 bases, with 15 bases lying between them.